The 26 T cell receptor beta chains below come from one sample, sequenced in a study of CD8 T cells in ankylosing spondylitis (dated by TCRdb to the late 2010s). The library was prepared using 5' RACE. Instrument on record: Illumina HiSeq 2500. Clones were called with MiXCR by TCRdb after fastp trimmed the public reads at Q25, and only in-frame beta chains were retained. Rows matching on CDR3 protein sequence are summarized as one entry with the most common DNA and genes. The sample has 80,000 to 100,000 distinct CDR3 sequences on record, roughly 8.3% of them singletons. The top ten clones comprise roughly 9.9% of the sample. Sequencing was carried out using blood, either unsorted or a sorted T cell fraction (not recorded which). These TCRs come from a male donor with ankylosing spondylitis or in good health (not recorded which).

This clonotype has a count of ten or more. The genes are TRBV15 and TRBJ1-5; D is possibly TRBD1 (6 bases). This CDR3 is built from 17 residues. The V gene's germline CDR1 is LNHNV and CDR2 YYDKDF (reference sequence). V shed 3 bases and J shed 0 bases, with 15 bases lying between them. CDR3 DNA sequence: TGTGCCACCAGCAGGGACAGACAGGCCGCTAGCAATCAGCCCCAGCATTTT. The encoded protein is CATSRDRQAASNQPQHF. Combining the CDR3 with reference TRBV15 and TRBJ1-5 gives the whole variable domain DAMVIQNPRYQVTQFGKPVTLSCSQTLNHNVMYWYQQKSSQAPKLLFHYYDKDFNNEADTPDNFQSRRPNTSFCFLDIRSPGLGDTAMYLCATSRDRQAASNQPQHFGDGTRLSIL.

The table lists this clonotype with a few counts. A junction end diverges from the germline sequence, so it may reflect a read error. CDR3 coding DNA: TGCGTCAGCAGCTTGAGTAAGAGATCCACCGGGACAGGGTCGTACGAGCAGTACTTC. This translates into CVSSLSKRSTGTGSYEQYF. This chain links TRBV5-1 with TRBJ2-7, with 9 bases aligning to TRBD1. The CDR3 is 19 residues long. Germline CDR1 SGHRS, CDR2 YFSETQ.

The sample holds many counts of this clonotype. The chain joins TRBV6-2 or TRBV6-3 to TRBJ2-1, with 8 bases aligning to TRBD2. V shed 5 bases, J shed 7 bases, and the junction held 7 bases outside the gene matches. This CDR3 comprises 14 residues. CDR1 and CDR2 (germline): MNHEY, SVGEGT. The CDR3, as DNA: TGTGCCAGCAGTCCCGCGGGAGGTTGGAATGAGCAGTTCTTC. This sequence encodes CASSPAGGWNEQFF.

The chain joins TRBV27 to TRBJ2-2; no clear D. There are 17 residues in the CDR3. Germline CDR1 reads MNHEY; CDR2 reads SMNVEV (reference sequence). The V and J ends lost 4 bases and 9 bases respectively, with 24 bases between them. The CDR3 reads CASSSDIPGRYRRELFF. The CDR3 DNA is TGTGCCAGCAGTTCCGATATCCCCGGCCGCTACCGAAGGGAGCTGTTTTTT.

This clonotype was counted many times. The chain recombines TRBV13 with TRBJ2-3; D remains unclear. This CDR3 comprises 15 residues. CDR1 and CDR2 (germline): PRHDT, FYEKMQ (reference sequence). V was trimmed by 3 bases and J by 0 bases, leaving 10 bases between them. DNA for the CDR3: TGTGCCAGCAGCTTCTCCTTTACTAGCACAGATACGCAGTATTTT. Protein product: CASSFSFTSTDTQYF.

This clonotype has at least ten counts. The J gene is TRBJ2-4, the V gene TRBV19; 7 bases line up with TRBD1. The CDR3 loop spans 17 amino acids. Germline CDR1 is LNHDA and CDR2 is SQIVND (reference sequence). V lost 5 bases and J lost 0; bases outside the gene matches: 10. CDR3 DNA sequence: TGTGCCAGTAGTCTCATGACAGGGCGCCTAGCCAAAAACATTCAGTACTTC. Translation gives CASSLMTGRLAKNIQYF.

This chain joins TRBV10-3 and TRBJ1-5; D is ambiguous. Between the trimmed V and J ends, which lost 5 bases and 0 bases, there was a span of 5 bases. This CDR3 spans 13 amino acids. Germline V CDR1 and CDR2: ENHRY, SYGVKD. The CDR3 region is CAISMDSNQPQHF. CDR3 sequence (DNA): TGTGCCATCAGTATGGATAGCAATCAGCCCCAGCATTTT.

This clonotype was counted only a few times. Germline is not matched at one junction end, which may reflect a read error. The rearrangement uses TRBV7-7 and TRBJ2-5; unclear D gene. The CDR3 has 13 residues. Per the germline V gene, CDR1 is SSHAT and CDR2 is FNYEAQ (reference sequence). CDR3: CASSLQGVETQYF. DNA of the CDR3: TGTGCTAGCAGCTTACAAGGCGTGGAGACCCAGTACTTC.

This clonotype was detected many times. The V call is TRBV24-1, the J call TRBJ2-2; 7 nucleotides match TRBD1. The CDR3 is 12 residues long. Germline V CDR1 and CDR2: KGHDR, SFDVKD. V was clipped by 12 bases and J by 4 bases; unmatched bases: 4. The DNA of the CDR3 is TGTGCCTCGGGACAGACCACCGGGGAGCTGTTTTTT. It is translated as CASGQTTGELFF.

This clonotype was picked up many times. V is TRBV7-2 and J is TRBJ2-5; 8 bases fit TRBD1. V shed 5 bases, J shed 3 bases, and the junction held 5 bases outside the gene matches. In germline, CDR1 is SGHTA, CDR2 FQGNSA. There are 14 residues in the CDR3. The CDR3 DNA reads as TGTGCCAGCAGCCCCTGGACAGGGAAAGAGACCCAGTACTTC. It encodes CASSPWTGKETQYF.

There are many counts of this clonotype. The chain uses TRBV4-2 and TRBJ1-1; the D gene is possibly TRBD1 (6 bases). This CDR3 comprises 16 residues. Trimming removed 0 bases at V and 3 bases at J, with 14 bases between. Germline values: CDR1 LGHNA, CDR2 YNFKEQ. CDR3: CASSQDSTGWDTEAFF. Here the CDR3 DNA reads TGTGCCAGCAGCCAAGACTCGACAGGTTGGGACACTGAAGCTTTCTTT.

The chain recombines TRBV7-9 with TRBJ2-3; 8 bases align to TRBD1. After removal of 4 bases from V and 3 bases from J, the junction contained 12 bases not matched to a gene. CDR1 and CDR2 (germline): SEHNR, FQNEAQ (reference sequence). The CDR3 has 17 amino acids. The DNA for the CDR3 is TGTGCCAGCAGCTCGACGACGGACAGGGCTTTAACAGATACGCAGTATTTT. This codes for CASSSTTDRALTDTQYF.

This clonotype was seen at least ten times. The chain links TRBV5-1 to TRBJ1-1; tentatively, D is TRBD1 (6 bases). CDR1 and CDR2 (germline): SGHRS, YFSETQ. Trimming cost V 0 bases and J 11 bases, with 17 bases left between them. The CDR3 is made up of 14 amino acids. The CDR3 here is CASSLEGTGTAAFF. The CDR3 bases are TGCGCCAGCAGCTTGGAGGGTACAGGGACGGCCGCTTTCTTT.

This clonotype showed up many times. This chain links TRBV6-5 with TRBJ2-7; 9 nucleotides match TRBD2. The CDR3 contains 17 residues. Germline V gene lookup returns CDR1 MNHEY and CDR2 SVGAGI. Trimming removed 2 bases from V and 3 bases from J; junction bases left unmatched: 11. CDR3 bases: TGTGCCAGCAGTTACGAAGGCCGGAGCGGGAGGAGCTACGAGCAGTACTTC. Translating it yields CASSYEGRSGRSYEQYF.

This clonotype has a count of ten or more. The V gene is TRBV7-2, the J gene TRBJ2-3; D not certain. The CDR3 runs to 12 residues. V was shortened by 7 bases and J by 7 bases, with 12 bases between the two germline ends. CDR1 and CDR2 from the germline V gene are SGHTA and FQGNSA. CDR3 protein: CASTSPSHTQYF. Written as DNA, the CDR3 is TGTGCCAGCACCTCACCCTCACATACGCAGTATTTT.

This clonotype was recorded at least ten times. The chain's CDR3 is CASSYRAGAAKNIQYF. In DNA, the CDR3 is TGCGCCAGCAGCTACAGGGCGGGAGCGGCAAAAAACATTCAGTACTTC. The gene calls are TRBV4-3 and TRBJ2-4, with D tentatively TRBD2 (7 bases). Germline CDR1 is LGHNA and CDR2 is YSLEER. The CDR3 has 16 amino acids. V was clipped by 5 bases and J by 4 bases, with 18 bases between them.

This clonotype was counted many times. The rearrangement uses TRBV7-2 and TRBJ2-1; 7 bases fit TRBD2. The V gene end was trimmed by 6 bases and the J gene end by 8 bases; junction bases not matched to a gene: 10. Germline CDR1 is SGHTA and CDR2 is FQGNSA. This CDR3 is 14 amino acids long. The DNA for the CDR3 is TGTGCCAGCAGTCCCGGAGCGGGACGAGATGAGCAGTTCTTC. Translation: CASSPGAGRDEQFF.

This clonotype was detected ten times or more. The chain carries TRBV12-3 or TRBV12-4 and TRBJ1-1, with D possibly being TRBD1 (5 bases). There are 13 residues in the CDR3. Deletions cut 1 base from V and 4 bases from J, with 7 bases between. CDR3: CASSLEGSTEAFF. The CDR3 DNA is TGTGCCAGCAGTTTAGAGGGGAGCACTGAAGCTTTCTTT.

At least ten counts were recorded for this clonotype. The V call is TRBV12-3 or TRBV12-4, the J call TRBJ2-4; TRBD1 agrees at 8 bases. V trimming: 6 bases; J trimming: 6 bases; junction bases outside the gene matches: 7. The CDR3 runs to 14 residues. CDR3 sequence (DNA): TGTGCCAGCAGCCGCCGGACAGGGTTAAACATTCAGTACTTC. This translates into CASSRRTGLNIQYF.

This clonotype was recorded at least ten times. The rearrangement uses TRBV20-1 and TRBJ2-5, with D tentatively TRBD1 (5 bases). V gave up 5 bases and J gave up 1 base, with 17 bases separating them. The CDR3 is made up of 15 amino acids. Germline lookup yields CDR1 DFQATT and CDR2 SNEGSKA (reference sequence). The CDR3 spells CSASSDSGPQETQYF. The CDR3 DNA reads TGCAGTGCTTCGTCCGACAGTGGGCCCCAAGAGACCCAGTACTTC.

This chain connects TRBV12-3 or TRBV12-4 to TRBJ2-2, with D maybe TRBD1 (6 bases). The CDR3 is 13 residues long. V was pared by 6 bases and J by 6 bases, with 11 bases between. CDR3 bases: TGTGCCAGCAGACCCACAGGGCCCGGGGAGCTGTTTTTT. The encoded protein is CASRPTGPGELFF.

Only a few counts were recorded for this clonotype. V and J are TRBV20-1 and TRBJ2-5; no definite D call. CDR3 length: 13 residues. Germline V CDR1 and CDR2: DFQATT, SNEGSKA (reference sequence). The V gene lost 3 bases and the J gene lost 2 bases, with 10 bases spanning the gap. CDR3 sequence (DNA): TGCAGTGCTAGGTTTGAGGCACAAGAGACCCAGTACTTC. This encodes CSARFEAQETQYF.

This clonotype was seen at least ten times. This chain links TRBV3-1 with TRBJ1-4, with 8 bases that match TRBD1. This CDR3 is 14 amino acids long. Germline V gives CDR1 LGHDT, CDR2 YNNKEL (reference sequence). V shed 5 bases, J shed 8 bases, and the junction held 7 bases outside the gene matches. CDR3 coding DNA: TGTGCCAGCAGCGTCAGGGGGCGAGACGAAAAACTGTTTTTT. Its protein is CASSVRGRDEKLFF. The full variable domain, its missing parts supplied by reference TRBV3-1 and TRBJ1-4, is DTAVSQTPKYLVTQMGNDKSIKCEQNLGHDTMYWYKQDSKKFLKIMFSYNNKELIINETVPNRFSPKSPDKAHLNLHINSLELGDSAVYFCASSVRGRDEKLFFGSGTQLSVL.

This clonotype was counted only a few times. This sequence joins TRBV20-1 and TRBJ1-2; a possible D gene is TRBD1 (6 bases). Germline CDR1 reads DFQATT; CDR2 reads SNEGSKA (reference sequence). Deletions cut 5 bases from V and 1 base from J, with 26 bases between. CDR3 size: 18 residues. CDR3 protein: CSADLQSGHPSFNYGYTF. The CDR3 nucleotides are TGCAGTGCTGATCTTCAGTCGGGACACCCATCATTTAACTATGGCTACACCTTC.

There are many counts of this clonotype. V is TRBV12-3 or TRBV12-4 and J is TRBJ2-5, with D perhaps matching TRBD1 or TRBD2 (6 bases each). Trimming removed 8 bases at V and 5 bases at J, with 18 bases between. This CDR3 has 14 amino acids. The CDR3 loop reads CASRPGGGVETQYF. In DNA, the CDR3 is TGTGCCAGCCGCCCTGGGGGCGGGGTGGAGACCCAGTACTTC.

This clonotype has ten or more counts. The V and J genes are TRBV6-1 and TRBJ2-2; no reliable D call. The CDR3 loop spans 13 amino acids. Deletions cut 6 bases from V and 6 bases from J, with 11 bases between. The germline gives CDR1 MNHNS, CDR2 SASEGT. The CDR3 coding sequence is TGTGCCAGCAGCCTCGTGAGATCCGGGGAGCTGTTTTTT. As protein: CASSLVRSGELFF.